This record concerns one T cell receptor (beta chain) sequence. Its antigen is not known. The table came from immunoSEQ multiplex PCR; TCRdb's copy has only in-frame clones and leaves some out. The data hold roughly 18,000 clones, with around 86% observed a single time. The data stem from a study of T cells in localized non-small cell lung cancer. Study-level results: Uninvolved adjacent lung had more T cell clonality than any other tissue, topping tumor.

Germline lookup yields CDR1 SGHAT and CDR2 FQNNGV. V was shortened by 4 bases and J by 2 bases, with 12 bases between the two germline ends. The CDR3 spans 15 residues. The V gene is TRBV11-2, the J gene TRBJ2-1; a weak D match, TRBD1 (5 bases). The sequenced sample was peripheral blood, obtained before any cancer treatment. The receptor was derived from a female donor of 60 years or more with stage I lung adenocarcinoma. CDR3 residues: CASSYDRNPYNEQFF. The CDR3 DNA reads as TGTGCCAGCAGCTACGACAGAAACCCCTACAATGAGCAGTTCTTC.